The entry below describes one T cell receptor beta chain. This entry is derived from a study of blood T cell repertoires in COVID-19. Study-level information: COVID-19 samples, acute and convalescent, were from the United States, Italy and Spain.

V was trimmed by 2 bases and J by 0 bases, leaving 13 bases between them. Germline V lookup: CDR1 LNHDA, CDR2 SQIVND (reference sequence). The CDR3 is 17 amino acids. In Cohort 3, a recovered donor had either two negative PCRs, clearance, or symptom resolution. Per the original data handling: Counts of nucleated cells, estimated from reference gene primer amplification, were obtained. Clones were read by immunoSEQ multiplex PCR, and TCRdb kept only the in-frame ones, dropping some. The V and J calls and clone size come from that table; D and trimming were worked out from the DNA. Of almost 500,000 clones in the sample, roughly nine tenths are singletons; the top ten hold more than 7.5%.

The receptor comes from an older woman who had recovered from COVID-19. The chain employs TRBV19 and TRBJ2-2; tentative D call: TRBD1 (6 bases). What was sequenced was PBMCs or T cells enriched from blood (not recorded which). The CDR3 DNA is TGTGCCAGTAGTATATTTAGAAACAGGGCGAACACCGGGGAGCTGTTTTTT. Encoded protein: CASSIFRNRANTGELFF. The whole variable domain, filled in from reference TRBV19 and TRBJ2-2, reads DGGITQSPKYLFRKEGQNVTLSCEQNLNHDAMYWYRQDPGQGLRLIYYSQIVNDFQKGDIAEGYSVSREKKESFPLTVTSAQKNPTAFYLCASSIFRNRANTGELFFGEGSRLTVL.